Listed below are T cell receptor beta chains from one sample, sequenced in a study of T-cell memory formation after mild COVID-19. TCRdb itself ran the 5' RACE reads through MiXCR, one entry per CDR3 protein. The sample consists of roughly 180,000 distinct CDR3 sequences, roughly 18% of them appearing once. Source material: PBMCs or a T cell subset sorted from them (not recorded which). The receptors shown here come from a man aged 18 to 30 who had mild COVID-19 (a few samples of this study predate the infection). Cell type and time point are not known. Each CDR3 is given with its conserved first and last residue. Fields, in order: clone size, J gene, V gene, D gene, CDR3 length, CDR3 DNA, CDR3 protein. A D gene is named only where the DNA matches it firmly. Only some rows state a clone size, as once, few, many or a class for expanded clones.

size: .; J: TRBJ2-5; V: TRBV4-3; D: .; length: 13; DNA: TGCGCCAGCAGCCAATGGGGGGCAGAGACCCAGTACTTC; CDR3: CASSQWGAETQYF
size: .; J: TRBJ2-3; V: TRBV11-2; D: TRBD2; length: 17; DNA: TGTGCCAGCAGCCCCCGGACTAGCGGGGGGGCGGGGGATACGCAGTATTTT; CDR3: CASSPRTSGGAGDTQYF
size: .; J: TRBJ1-1; V: TRBV7-3; D: .; length: 13; DNA: TGTGCCAGCAGCCCGAGTACGTATACTGAAGCTTTCTTT; CDR3: CASSPSTYTEAFF
size: .; J: TRBJ2-2; V: TRBV5-6; D: .; length: 13; DNA: TGTGCCAGCAGCCCAATACTCCCCGGGGAGCTGTTTTTT; CDR3: CASSPILPGELFF
size: few; J: TRBJ2-7; V: TRBV5-1; D: .; length: 11; DNA: TGCGCCAGCAGCGGTGCTAGGGTGCAGTACTTC; CDR3: CASSGARVQYF
size: few; J: TRBJ2-1; V: TRBV9; D: .; length: 13; DNA: TGTGCCAGCAGCGTAGAAGGGGGAGTAGAGCAGTTCTTC; CDR3: CASSVEGGVEQFF
size: .; J: TRBJ2-3; V: TRBV7-8; D: .; length: 14; DNA: TGTGCCAGCAGACCGGGACTCCCCACAGATACGCAGTATTTT; CDR3: CASRPGLPTDTQYF
size: many; J: TRBJ2-3; V: TRBV7-2; D: TRBD1; length: 15; DNA: TGTGCCAGCAGCTCAGGGGGGGGACAGGGTTTTACGCAGTATTTT; CDR3: CASSSGGGQGFTQYF
size: few; J: TRBJ2-3; V: TRBV18; D: .; length: 13; DNA: TGTGCCAGCTCACCAATGGGGGTGGATACGCAGTATTTT; CDR3: CASSPMGVDTQYF
size: many; J: TRBJ1-2; V: TRBV6-1; D: .; length: 15; DNA: TGTGCCAGCAGTGAAGCGGGCAGGGACAACTATGGCTACACCTTC; CDR3: CASSEAGRDNYGYTF
size: .; J: TRBJ2-7; V: TRBV7-6; D: TRBD1; length: 15; DNA: TGTGCCAGCAGCTTAGGGGGGGACAGGGCCTACGAGCAGTACTTC; CDR3: CASSLGGDRAYEQYF
size: .; J: TRBJ2-5; V: TRBV15; D: .; length: 13; DNA: TGTGCCACCAGCAGGGACGGGAAAGAGACCCAGTACTTC; CDR3: CATSRDGKETQYF
size: .; J: TRBJ2-1; V: TRBV7-6; D: .; length: 14; DNA: TGTGCCAGCAGCTTTGTGGGACGGGCCAATGAGCAGTTCTTC; CDR3: CASSFVGRANEQFF
size: .; J: TRBJ2-7; V: TRBV6-2/TRBV6-3; D: .; length: 13; DNA: TGTGCCAGCAATCCGATACCCTCCTACGAGCAGTACTTC; CDR3: CASNPIPSYEQYF
size: many; J: TRBJ2-5; V: TRBV5-1; D: TRBD1; length: 15; DNA: TGCGCCAGCAGCTTGGTGACAGGGGGTGCGGAGACCCAGTACTTC; CDR3: CASSLVTGGAETQYF
size: many; J: TRBJ2-3; V: TRBV5-1; D: TRBD1; length: 15; DNA: TGCGCCAGCAGCTTGGCGGGACAGCGCACAGATACGCAGTATTTT; CDR3: CASSLAGQRTDTQYF
size: few; J: TRBJ1-1; V: TRBV12-3/TRBV12-4; D: .; length: 18; DNA: TGTGCCAGCAGTCCATCCCGTCGGGGGATTTTAGTGAACACTGAAGCTTTCTTT; CDR3: CASSPSRRGILVNTEAFF
size: many; J: TRBJ1-2; V: TRBV12-3/TRBV12-4; D: .; length: 14; DNA: TGTGCCAGCAGCCTACAGGGAGCTCTCTATGGCTACACCTTC; CDR3: CASSLQGALYGYTF
size: .; J: TRBJ2-4; V: TRBV9; D: TRBD1; length: 14; DNA: TGTGCCAGCAGCCTCGGGACAGGCAAAAACATTCAGTACTTC; CDR3: CASSLGTGKNIQYF
size: .; J: TRBJ2-3; V: TRBV18; D: TRBD2; length: 14; DNA: TGTGCCAGCTCTACCAGCGGGGGGGGAGATACGCAGTATTTT; CDR3: CASSTSGGGDTQYF
size: few; J: TRBJ1-5; V: TRBV15; D: .; length: 14; DNA: TGTGCCACCAGCAGAGAGTATAGCAATCAGCCCCAGCATTTT; CDR3: CATSREYSNQPQHF
size: .; J: TRBJ1-2; V: TRBV14; D: .; length: 11; DNA: TGTGCCAGCAGCGGAGGGAATGGCTACACCTTC; CDR3: CASSGGNGYTF
size: .; J: TRBJ2-6; V: TRBV4-1; D: .; length: 18; DNA: TGCGCCAGCAGCCATCCCCGGGGTGGTAGCTCTGGGGCCAACGTCCTGACTTTC; CDR3: CASSHPRGGSSGANVLTF
size: few; J: TRBJ1-1; V: TRBV3-1; D: .; length: 14; DNA: TGTGCCAGCAGCTTCTTCAGGGATGGAACTGAAGCTTTCTTT; CDR3: CASSFFRDGTEAFF
size: .; J: TRBJ1-5; V: TRBV2; D: .; length: 13; DNA: TGTGCCAGCAGTGTGATGGGTAATCAGCCCCAGCATTTT; CDR3: CASSVMGNQPQHF
size: few; J: TRBJ2-7; V: TRBV30; D: TRBD1; length: 13; DNA: TGTGCCTGGAAAAGGGACAGATCATACGAGCAGTACTTC; CDR3: CAWKRDRSYEQYF
size: few; J: TRBJ2-2; V: TRBV7-9; D: TRBD1; length: 15; DNA: TGTGCCAGCAGCGGGACAGGGTCCGTCACCGGGGAGCTGTTTTTT; CDR3: CASSGTGSVTGELFF
size: .; J: TRBJ1-6; V: TRBV7-2; D: .; length: 14; DNA: TGTGCCAGCAGCTTAGCCAGGGCCAGATCACCCCTCCACTTT; CDR3: CASSLARARSPLHF
size: once; J: TRBJ1-3; V: TRBV4-3; D: .; length: 16; DNA: TGCGCCAGCAGCCAATCCAGACAGGTCACCGGAAACACCATATATTTT; CDR3: CASSQSRQVTGNTIYF
size: few; J: TRBJ2-1; V: TRBV7-2; D: .; length: 14; DNA: TGTGCCAGCACCCCGGCCCTCTCCTACAATGAGCAGTTCTTC; CDR3: CASTPALSYNEQFF
size: .; J: TRBJ1-4; V: TRBV6-6; D: .; length: 13; DNA: TGTGCCAGCAGTTACTCGCGGGATGAAAAACTGTTTTTT; CDR3: CASSYSRDEKLFF
size: .; J: TRBJ1-1; V: TRBV10-3; D: .; length: 19; DNA: TGTGCCATCAGTGAGTCACTAAGGGGAGGATTTTACATGAACACTGAAGCTTTCTTT; CDR3: CAISESLRGGFYMNTEAFF
size: .; J: TRBJ1-1; V: TRBV7-2; D: .; length: 13; DNA: TGTGCCAGCAGCCGGGCCCAGGGCACTGAAGCTTTCTTT; CDR3: CASSRAQGTEAFF
size: .; J: TRBJ2-3; V: TRBV5-1; D: TRBD1; length: 15; DNA: TGCGCCAGCAGCCAGGGGACAGGGAGGACAGATACGCAGTATTTT; CDR3: CASSQGTGRTDTQYF
size: .; J: TRBJ2-5; V: TRBV29-1; D: .; length: 12; DNA: TGCAGCGTCCGGGATCCCCTCGGGACCCAGTACTTC; CDR3: CSVRDPLGTQYF
size: few; J: TRBJ1-5; V: TRBV18; D: .; length: 14; DNA: TGTGCCAGCTCATTCCGGGACGCGAATCAGCCCCAGCATTTT; CDR3: CASSFRDANQPQHF
size: .; J: TRBJ1-6; V: TRBV12-3/TRBV12-4; D: .; length: 16; DNA: TGTGCCAGCAGTACTGGGACCGGGCGAGGAAATTCACCCCTCCACTTT; CDR3: CASSTGTGRGNSPLHF
size: few; J: TRBJ2-2; V: TRBV5-5; D: TRBD2; length: 15; DNA: TGTGCCAGCAGCCCCCGACTAGCGGGGAGCGGGGAGCTGTTTTTT; CDR3: CASSPRLAGSGELFF
size: few; J: TRBJ1-4; V: TRBV6-6; D: .; length: 12; DNA: TGTGCCAGCAGTACGGACCGTCAAAAACTGTTTTTT; CDR3: CASSTDRQKLFF
size: few; J: TRBJ1-2; V: TRBV7-8; D: .; length: 14; DNA: TGTGCCAGCAGCCCGAACGGAATCAGAAATGGCTACACCTTC; CDR3: CASSPNGIRNGYTF
size: once; J: TRBJ2-1; V: TRBV9; D: .; length: 13; DNA: TGTGCCAGCAGCGTAGATCAGTACAATGAGCAGTTCTTC; CDR3: CASSVDQYNEQFF
size: .; J: TRBJ2-7; V: TRBV7-3; D: TRBD2; length: 16; DNA: TGTGCCAGCAGCGTTCGGGGAGGGGCGAGCTCCTACGAGCAGTACTTC; CDR3: CASSVRGGASSYEQYF
size: once; J: TRBJ2-1; V: TRBV6-2/TRBV6-3; D: .; length: 16; DNA: TGTGCCAGCAGAATGGGGAGGGCAGGGGGCAACAATGAGCAGTTCTTC; CDR3: CASRMGRAGGNNEQFF
size: .; J: TRBJ2-7; V: TRBV20-1; D: .; length: 14; DNA: TGCAGTGCTAGGGCACCGAACTGGGACTACGAGCAGTACTTC; CDR3: CSARAPNWDYEQYF
size: few; J: TRBJ1-5; V: TRBV2; D: .; length: 13; DNA: TGTGCCAGCAGAACGGAGGGCAATCAGCCCCAGCATTTT; CDR3: CASRTEGNQPQHF
size: .; J: TRBJ2-2; V: TRBV11-2; D: .; length: 14; DNA: TGTGCCAGCAGCCCGGTACAGGGCTCCGGGGAGCTGTTTTTT; CDR3: CASSPVQGSGELFF
size: many; J: TRBJ2-3; V: TRBV2; D: .; length: 15; DNA: TGTGCCAGCAGTGACGGGGGGCCCAGCACAGATACGCAGTATTTT; CDR3: CASSDGGPSTDTQYF
size: many; J: TRBJ1-2; V: TRBV15; D: .; length: 16; DNA: TGTGCCACCAGCAGAGCCAAGGGGAAGCATAACTATGGCTACACCTTC; CDR3: CATSRAKGKHNYGYTF
size: few; J: TRBJ2-5; V: TRBV5-6; D: .; length: 15; DNA: TGTGCCAGCAGCTTGGAGGCCCTTAGGGGCGGGACCCAGTACTTC; CDR3: CASSLEALRGGTQYF
size: .; J: TRBJ2-7; V: TRBV5-5; D: .; length: 12; DNA: TGTGCCAGCAGCTTGAAGTATATCGAGCAGTACTTC; CDR3: CASSLKYIEQYF
size: many; J: TRBJ2-1; V: TRBV3-1; D: .; length: 13; DNA: TGTGCCAGCAGCCGGACGTCCGCCAATGAGCAGTTCTTC; CDR3: CASSRTSANEQFF
size: few; J: TRBJ2-2; V: TRBV29-1; D: TRBD1; length: 12; DNA: TGCAGCTCCGGGACAGATGCCGGGGAGCTGTTTTTT; CDR3: CSSGTDAGELFF
size: many; J: TRBJ1-4; V: TRBV5-4; D: .; length: 14; DNA: TGTGCCAGCAGCTTACAGGGCGCGGAGGAAAAACTGTTTTTT; CDR3: CASSLQGAEEKLFF
size: .; J: TRBJ1-1; V: TRBV29-1; D: .; length: 12; DNA: TGCAGCGTTGACGGGGGCGTCGCTGAAGCTTTCTTT; CDR3: CSVDGGVAEAFF
size: .; J: TRBJ2-3; V: TRBV5-1; D: .; length: 17; DNA: TGCGCCAGCAGCTTGGTAGGGGGGAACCTCTTCATAGATACGCAGTATTTT; CDR3: CASSLVGGNLFIDTQYF
size: .; J: TRBJ2-1; V: TRBV14; D: .; length: 14; DNA: TGTGCCAGCAGCCCGTTGGACCGGACCAATGAGCAGTTCTTC; CDR3: CASSPLDRTNEQFF
size: .; J: TRBJ2-2; V: TRBV7-6; D: .; length: 14; DNA: TGTGCCAGCAGCTCCGGCCCGGGGACCGGGGAGCTGTTTTTT; CDR3: CASSSGPGTGELFF
size: few; J: TRBJ2-2; V: TRBV18; D: .; length: 15; DNA: TGTGCCAGCTCCCTTCGTCACATGATCTCCGGGGAGCTGTTTTTT; CDR3: CASSLRHMISGELFF
size: few; J: TRBJ1-6; V: TRBV7-2; D: TRBD1; length: 15; DNA: TGTGCCAGCACCTTGGGGACAGGGTTTTTCTCACCCCTCCACTTT; CDR3: CASTLGTGFFSPLHF